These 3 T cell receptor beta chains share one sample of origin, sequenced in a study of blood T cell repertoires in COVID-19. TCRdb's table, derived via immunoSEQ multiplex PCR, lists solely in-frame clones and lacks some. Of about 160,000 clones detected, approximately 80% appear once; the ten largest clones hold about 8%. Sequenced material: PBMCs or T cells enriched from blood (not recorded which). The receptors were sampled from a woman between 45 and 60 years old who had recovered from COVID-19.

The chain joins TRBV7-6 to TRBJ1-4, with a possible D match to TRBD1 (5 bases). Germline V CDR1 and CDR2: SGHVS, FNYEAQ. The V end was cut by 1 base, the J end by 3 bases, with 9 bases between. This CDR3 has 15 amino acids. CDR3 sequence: CASSLVRQPNEKLFF. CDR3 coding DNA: TGTGCCAGCAGCTTAGTGCGACAGCCTAATGAAAAACTGTTTTTT.

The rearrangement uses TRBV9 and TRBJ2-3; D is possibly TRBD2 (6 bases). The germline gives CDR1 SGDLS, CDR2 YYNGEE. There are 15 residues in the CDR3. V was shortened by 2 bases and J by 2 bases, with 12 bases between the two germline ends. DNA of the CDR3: TGTGCCAGCAGCGTGGGGGGACCCATCACAGATACGCAGTATTTT. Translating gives CASSVGGPITDTQYF.

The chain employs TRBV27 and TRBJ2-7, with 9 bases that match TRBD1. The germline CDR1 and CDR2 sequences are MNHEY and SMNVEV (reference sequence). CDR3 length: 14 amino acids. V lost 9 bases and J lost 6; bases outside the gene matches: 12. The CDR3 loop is CASKRDRAEGEQYF. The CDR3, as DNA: TGTGCCAGTAAAAGGGACAGGGCTGAAGGCGAGCAGTACTTC.